This is a list of T cell receptor beta chains from one sample in a study of metastatic and nonmetastatic thyroid tumors. TCRdb redid the clone calls on the PCR reads using MiXCR. The sample contains roughly 72,000 clones, roughly a sixth of which appear only once. Sequencing used blood. All receptors come from a female donor with papillary thyroid cancer or a benign thyroid nodule (not recorded which). Some clones in this sample may be carry-over from other donors' samples. CDR3s include the opening cysteine and the closing phenylalanine or tryptophan. A D gene is named only where the DNA matches it firmly. Expanded clones get a size class; other rows say once, few or many, or leave the size out.

J,D,V,size,CDR3,DNA
TRBJ1-3,NA,TRBV6-1,few,CASSEAPTRNTIYF,TGTGCCAGCAGTGAAGCTCCTACCCGAAACACCATATATTTT
TRBJ1-2,TRBD1,TRBV30,NA,CACWTGSGYTF,TGTGCCTGCTGGACAGGGAGTGGCTACACCTTC
TRBJ2-1,TRBD2,TRBV29-1,many,CSTVGTSGGSYNEQFF,TGCAGCACTGTGGGGACTAGCGGAGGCTCCTACAATGAGCAGTTCTTC
TRBJ2-7,NA,TRBV4-2,once,CASSQVGSYEQYF,TGTGCCAGCAGCCAAGTGGGATCTTACGAGCAGTACTTC
TRBJ2-1,TRBD2,TRBV5-5,NA,CASSLLAGAFREQFF,TGTGCCAGCAGCTTATTAGCGGGAGCTTTCAGGGAGCAGTTCTTC
TRBJ2-7,TRBD2,TRBV6-1,many,CASRKASGRYFSSYEQYF,TGTGCCAGCAGGAAGGCTAGCGGGAGGTACTTTAGCTCCTACGAGCAGTACTTC
TRBJ1-2,TRBD1,TRBV20-1,many,CSAMDRANYGYTF,TGCAGTGCTATGGACAGGGCTAACTATGGCTACACCTTC
TRBJ1-2,NA,TRBV9,many,CASSVATRGNYGYTF,TGTGCCAGCAGCGTAGCTACTCGAGGAAACTATGGCTACACCTTC
TRBJ2-5,NA,TRBV27,many,CASSGVGGALETQYF,TGTGCCAGCAGTGGCGTGGGTGGGGCCCTCGAGACCCAGTACTTC
TRBJ2-7,NA,TRBV7-2,NA,CASIPGPGSYEQYF,TGTGCCAGCATCCCGGGACCGGGCTCCTACGAGCAGTACTTC
TRBJ1-2,TRBD1,TRBV7-2,NA,CASSLAPRGRNYGYTF,TGTGCCAGCAGCTTAGCCCCCAGGGGGAGGAACTATGGCTACACCTTC
TRBJ2-2,TRBD2,TRBV19,many,CASSIGLAAGELFF,TGTGCCAGTAGTATCGGACTAGCCGCCGGGGAGCTGTTTTTT
TRBJ2-7,NA,TRBV15,many,CATSRPGAYEQYF,TGTGCCACCAGCCGCCCTGGTGCTTACGAGCAGTACTTC
TRBJ1-4,NA,TRBV27,many,CASLGPEKLFF,TGTGCCAGTTTGGGTCCTGAAAAACTGTTTTTT
TRBJ1-3,NA,TRBV10-3,NA,CASTPPGFSGNTIYF,TGTGCCAGCACACCCCCAGGGTTCTCTGGAAACACCATATATTTT
TRBJ2-1,NA,TRBV6-1,NA,CASSSRGYNEQFF,TGTGCCAGCAGTTCAAGGGGCTACAATGAGCAGTTCTTC
TRBJ1-6,NA,TRBV3-1,NA,CASSQSGNSPLHF,TGTGCCAGCAGCCAAAGTGGAAATTCACCCCTCCACTTT
TRBJ1-5,TRBD1,TRBV7-9,NA,CASSLGQGAQPQHF,TGTGCCAGCAGCTTAGGGCAGGGGGCTCAGCCCCAGCATTTT
TRBJ2-4,TRBD2,TRBV6-1,many,CASKLLAGGENIQYF,TGTGCCAGCAAACTACTAGCGGGAGGGGAGAACATTCAGTACTTC
TRBJ2-5,NA,TRBV9,NA,CASSVEAGSGETQYF,TGTGCCAGCAGCGTAGAGGCGGGGTCCGGCGAGACCCAGTACTTC
TRBJ2-1,NA,TRBV6-2/TRBV6-3,NA,CASSYGSSYNEQFF,TGTGCCAGCAGTTACGGGAGCTCCTACAATGAGCAGTTCTTC
TRBJ1-3,NA,TRBV10-2,many,CASSITGTSGNTIYF,TGCGCCAGCAGTATAACCGGGACCTCTGGAAACACCATATATTTT
TRBJ1-5,TRBD1,TRBV19,NA,CASSLTGNQPQHF,TGTGCCAGTAGCTTGACAGGGAATCAGCCCCAGCATTTT
TRBJ2-3,NA,TRBV14,many,CASSQDWGTRIDTQYF,TGTGCCAGCAGCCAAGATTGGGGGACCAGGATAGATACGCAGTATTTT
TRBJ1-1,NA,TRBV4-1,many,CASSQVDGAAFETEAFF,TGCGCCAGCAGCCAAGTTGATGGGGCCGCTTTCGAAACTGAAGCTTTCTTT
TRBJ1-2,NA,TRBV30,medium-sized,CARGRKGRYGYTF,TGTGCCCGGGGGCGAAAGGGCAGGTATGGCTACACCTTC
TRBJ1-6,NA,TRBV27,many,CASSYYRINSPLHF,TGTGCCAGCAGTTATTACAGGATTAATTCACCCCTCCACTTT
TRBJ1-6,NA,TRBV12-3/TRBV12-4,few,CASRPEGNSPLHF,TGTGCCAGCAGGCCAGAGGGTAATTCACCCCTCCACTTT
TRBJ2-5,NA,TRBV11-1,many,CASSLAGALQETQYF,TGTGCCAGCAGCTTAGCGGGGGCACTACAAGAGACCCAGTACTTC
TRBJ1-1,NA,TRBV5-5,few,CASSLRWGADTEAFF,TGTGCCAGCAGCTTGAGATGGGGCGCCGACACTGAAGCTTTCTTT
TRBJ2-2,TRBD2,TRBV5-1,NA,CASSWGSGGNTGELFF,TGCGCCAGCAGCTGGGGTAGCGGGGGGAACACCGGGGAGCTGTTTTTT
TRBJ1-1,NA,TRBV30,NA,CAWSVWGEGTEAFF,TGTGCCTGGAGTGTATGGGGCGAGGGCACTGAAGCTTTCTTT
TRBJ2-1,NA,TRBV2,NA,CASLRDPRNEQFF,TGTGCCAGCCTCAGGGACCCTAGGAATGAGCAGTTCTTC
TRBJ1-6,TRBD1,TRBV3-1,NA,CASSRDRFGSTLHF,TGTGCCAGCAGCCGGGACAGGTTTGGCTCAACACTCCACTTT
TRBJ1-5,NA,TRBV30,many,CAWSNDFLNNSNQPQHF,TGTGCCTGGAGTAACGACTTTCTCAACAATAGCAATCAGCCCCAGCATTTT
TRBJ2-7,NA,TRBV27,NA,CASIFSLGSGYYEQYF,TGTGCCAGCATTTTTTCCCTAGGAAGCGGATACTACGAGCAGTACTTC
TRBJ1-2,TRBD1,TRBV5-1,NA,CASSLEGQGTYGYTF,TGCGCCAGCAGCTTGGAGGGACAGGGGACATATGGCTACACCTTC
TRBJ1-1,NA,TRBV24-1,many,CATSAVDSNAEAFF,TGTGCCACCAGTGCCGTGGACAGTAACGCTGAAGCTTTCTTT
TRBJ1-1,NA,TRBV18,many,CASSPPGSTEAFF,TGTGCCAGCTCACCACCGGGGTCCACTGAAGCTTTCTTT
TRBJ1-1,NA,TRBV29-1,many,CSVVWRTEAFF,TGCAGCGTTGTTTGGAGAACTGAAGCTTTCTTT
TRBJ2-2,NA,TRBV10-2,many,CASNFNTGELFF,TGCGCCAGCAATTTCAACACCGGGGAGCTGTTTTTT
TRBJ2-5,TRBD2,TRBV7-7,many,CASSRRAGVGETQYF,TGTGCTAGCAGCCGTCGGGCGGGAGTAGGGGAGACCCAGTACTTC
TRBJ2-1,NA,TRBV7-8,many,CASSSQVNSGEQFF,TGTGCCAGCAGCTCACAAGTAAATAGCGGAGAGCAGTTCTTC
TRBJ1-1,NA,TRBV28,many,CASADSMNTEAFF,TGTGCCAGCGCGGACTCCATGAACACTGAAGCTTTCTTT